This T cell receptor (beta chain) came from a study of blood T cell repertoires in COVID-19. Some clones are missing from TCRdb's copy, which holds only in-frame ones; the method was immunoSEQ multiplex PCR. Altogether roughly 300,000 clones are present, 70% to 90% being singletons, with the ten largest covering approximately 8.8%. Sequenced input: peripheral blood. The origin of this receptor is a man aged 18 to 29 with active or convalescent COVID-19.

CDR3 sequence (DNA): TGTGCCAGTTCCGGGACAGTCAGAAATAATGAAAAACTGTTTTTT. It specifies CASSGTVRNNEKLFF. The rearrangement uses TRBV19 and TRBJ1-4; TRBD1 agrees at 7 bases. Losses at the gene ends were 8 bases for V and 4 bases for J; bases not matched to a gene: 10. The CDR3 contains 15 residues. CDR1 and CDR2 (germline): LNHDA, SQIVND (reference sequence). The whole variable domain, remainder taken from reference TRBV19 and TRBJ1-4, is DGGITQSPKYLFRKEGQNVTLSCEQNLNHDAMYWYRQDPGQGLRLIYYSQIVNDFQKGDIAEGYSVSREKKESFPLTVTSAQKNPTAFYLCASSGTVRNNEKLFFGSGTQLSVL.